This T cell receptor (beta chain) was identified in a study of cytomegalovirus exposure and HLA in healthy donors. PCR involved 60 Vbeta and 13 Jbeta primers. Generated by immunoSEQ multiplex PCR, the TCRdb table keeps only in-frame clones and is missing some. The table records 65,000 to 75,000 clones, 65% to 70% of them present only once. CDR1 SGHTA and CDR2 FQGNSA come from the germline V gene. Between the trimmed V and J ends, which lost 5 bases and 0 bases, there was a span of 14 bases. The CDR3 has 16 residues. This clonotype was sampled from a man aged 35-49 years in good health and CMV-seropositive. V usage is TRBV7-2 and J usage is TRBJ2-1; possible D gene TRBD2, 6 bases. The sequencing sample was made of PBMCs. DNA for the CDR3: TGTGCCAGCAGCCCTTTAGGGAGGAGCTCCTACAATGAGCAGTTCTTC. It codes for CASSPLGRSSYNEQFF. The whole variable domain, filled in from reference TRBV7-2 and TRBJ2-1, reads GAGVSQSPSNKVTEKGKDVELRCDPISGHTALYWYRQSLGQGLEFLIYFQGNSAPDKSGLPSDRFSAERTGGSVSTLTIQRTQQEDSAVYLCASSPLGRSSYNEQFFGPGTRLTVL.